The next 25 T cell receptor beta chains were all read from a single sample in a study of T cells in Graves' hyperthyroidism and ophthalmopathy. It was RNA transcripts that yielded the amplified TCR beta CDR3 regions. A first-round RT-PCR of the TCR CDR3 used the HTBI primer set. TCRdb called the multiplex PCR reads again in MiXCR, with one record for every CDR3 protein. Among about 580,000 distinct CDR3 sequences listed, roughly 50% were seen once. Sequencing input: peripheral blood or thyroid tissue (not recorded which). These receptors were collected from a woman in her late teens or twenties with Graves' hyperthyroidism.

About this clonotype itself: One end of the junction does not line up with germline, which may come from a read error. This chain connects TRBV5-5 to TRBJ2-7; the D is unclear. Germline assignment: CDR1 SGHKS and CDR2 YYEKEE (reference sequence). This CDR3 spans 13 amino acids. DNA of the CDR3: TGTGCCTGCAGCTTTACAGAACTCTACGAGCAGTACTTC. The encoded protein is CACSFTELYEQYF.

This clonotype turned up a few times. The rearrangement links TRBV19 to TRBJ2-6; D uncertain. Germline V lookup: CDR1 LNHDA, CDR2 SQIVND (reference sequence). Trimming left V 1 base short and J 3 bases short, with 4 bases between. This CDR3 is 14 amino acids long. CDR3 loop: CASSIGGGANVLTF. The CDR3 nucleotides read TGTGCCAGTAGTATAGGTGGTGGGGCCAACGTCCTGACTTTC.

V gene TRBV27 combines with J gene TRBJ2-2; tentatively, D is TRBD1 (5 bases). Trimming pared 7 bases from V and 1 base from J, leaving 10 bases between. CDR1 and CDR2 from the germline V gene are MNHEY and SMNVEV (reference sequence). The CDR3 has 14 amino acids. The chain's CDR3 is CASTSQGNTGELFF. Written as DNA, the CDR3 is TGTGCCAGCACAAGTCAGGGGAACACCGGGGAGCTGTTTTTT.

This chain connects TRBV7-9 to TRBJ2-7; D perhaps matches TRBD1 (7 bases). The germline V and J ends were trimmed by 7 bases and 1 base, with 23 bases remaining between them. The CDR3 extends over 17 amino acids. Germline V lookup: CDR1 SEHNR, CDR2 FQNEAQ (reference sequence). CDR3 loop: CASTPEGAGSPSYEQYF. The CDR3 region has the DNA TGTGCCAGCACCCCCGAGGGGGCCGGGAGCCCTTCCTACGAGCAGTACTTC.

Comments on this clonotype: Mismatch with germline at one junction end may stem from a read error. V usage is TRBV2 and J usage is TRBJ2-5; 7 bases are shared with TRBD2. The CDR3 extends over 10 amino acids. Germline V gene sequence: CDR1 SNHLY, CDR2 FYNNEI. In DNA, the CDR3 is TGTGCCAGCAGTGGGGACTATGAGTTCTTC. Amino acids: CASSGDYEFF.

The rearrangement joins TRBV29-1 to TRBJ1-1; a weak D match, TRBD1 (5 bases). From germline, CDR1 is SQVTM and CDR2 ANQGSEA. The V end lost 8 bases, the J end lost 0 bases, and 16 bases lay between the germline ends. The CDR3 extends over 14 amino acids. CDR3 in DNA: TGCAGCCGCCGGGACGGGACGATGAACACTGAAGCTTTCTTT. Protein: CSRRDGTMNTEAFF.

In this sample, this clonotype turned up once. An end of the junction differs from the germline gene, which may be a read error. The V gene is TRBV15, the J gene TRBJ1-5; no reliable D call. CDR3 length: 13 residues. Per the germline V gene, CDR1 is LNHNV and CDR2 is YYDKDF (reference sequence). Written as DNA, the CDR3 is TGTGCCGCCAGTCGGAACAGCAATCAGCCCCAGCATTTT. Residues: CAASRNSNQPQHF.

The chain joins TRBV14 to TRBJ2-5, with 9 positions matching TRBD1. Per germline, CDR1 SGHDN and CDR2 FVKESK. V gave up 2 bases and J gave up 0 bases; unmatched junction bases: 7. The CDR3 runs 17 residues. CDR3 DNA sequence: TGTGCCAGCAGCCAATCCGCCGGGACAGGGTACCAAGAGACCCAGTACTTC. Protein sequence: CASSQSAGTGYQETQYF.

V gene TRBV5-1 combines with J gene TRBJ2-5; 9 positions agree with TRBD2. Germline V gene lookup returns CDR1 SGHRS and CDR2 YFSETQ. With 0 bases clipped from V and 5 bases from J, the junction kept 8 bases outside the gene matches. The CDR3 covers 16 residues. As DNA, the CDR3 is TGCGCCAGCAGCTTGGTCCTAGCGGGAAGCAATGAGACCCAGTACTTC. It is translated as CASSLVLAGSNETQYF. Combining the CDR3 with reference TRBV5-1 and TRBJ2-5 gives the whole variable domain KAGVTQTPRYLIKTRGQQVTLSCSPISGHRSVSWYQQTPGQGLQFLFEYFSETQRNKGNFPGRFSGRQFSNSRSEMNVSTLELGDSALYLCASSLVLAGSNETQYFGPGTRLLVL.

This clonotype has a count of ten or more. The chain links TRBV5-1 to TRBJ1-1; D is unresolved. The ends were cut back, 5 bases at V and 8 bases at J, with 13 bases in the middle. This CDR3 contains 12 residues. The germline V gene has CDR1 SGHRS and CDR2 YFSETQ. The CDR3 region is CASRGGPAEAFF. CDR3 DNA sequence: TGCGCCAGCAGAGGCGGCCCGGCCGAAGCTTTCTTT.

The chain has TRBV18 and TRBJ1-3; D is unclear. The CDR3 spans 16 residues. Germline V gene lookup returns CDR1 KGHSH and CDR2 LQKENI. Trimming removed 1 base at V and 1 base at J, with 11 bases between. The CDR3 here is CASSPLPGLSGNTIYF. The CDR3 DNA reads as TGTGCCAGCTCACCACTTCCGGGATTGTCTGGAAACACCATATATTTT.

The chain has TRBV15 and TRBJ2-5; the D gene is possibly TRBD1 (6 bases). The germline V gene has CDR1 LNHNV and CDR2 YYDKDF (reference sequence). This CDR3 has 14 residues. Trimming took off 0 bases at V and 5 bases at J, with 10 bases between the two ends. Here the CDR3 DNA reads TGTGCCACCAGCAGAGATACAGGGTGGGAGACCCAGTACTTC. It specifies CATSRDTGWETQYF.

This clonotype was seen at least ten times. The J gene is TRBJ1-1, the V gene TRBV7-9; D may be TRBD1 (5 bases). Germline values: CDR1 SEHNR, CDR2 FQNEAQ (reference sequence). The ends were cut back, 5 bases at V and 6 bases at J, with 19 bases in the middle. There are 15 residues in the CDR3. DNA for the CDR3: TGTGCCAGCAGCCTCGACGTGGGGGGTCAATCTGAAGCTTTCTTT. Its protein product is CASSLDVGGQSEAFF.

Regarding this clonotype: A much larger clone is a single base away; this may be a read error. Here the CDR3 omits its conserved ending phenylalanine or tryptophan, so a read error is the likely source. The genes are TRBV12-3 or TRBV12-4 and TRBJ1-2, with 11 nucleotides matching TRBD1. The CDR3 extends over 13 amino acids. V was clipped by 7 bases and J by 7 bases; unmatched bases: 5. DNA for the CDR3: TGTGCCAGCACCCCCGGACAGGGGGCTGGCTACACCCTC. Residues: CASTPGQGAGYTL.

The V gene is TRBV7-9, the J gene TRBJ2-1; D may match TRBD1 or TRBD2 (7 bases each). The V gene's germline CDR1 is SEHNR and CDR2 FQNEAQ (reference sequence). This CDR3 contains 17 residues. Trimming took 5 bases from V and 5 from J, leaving 22 bases between them. CDR3 sequence: CASSNQGGGPGDNEQFF. The CDR3 DNA follows: TGTGCCAGCAGCAATCAGGGGGGAGGGCCTGGGGACAATGAGCAGTTCTTC.

This clonotype has a handful of counts. The genes are TRBV2 and TRBJ2-7; 14 bases are shared with TRBD2. CDR1 SNHLY and CDR2 FYNNEI come from the germline V gene. There are 14 residues in the CDR3. The V and J ends lost 8 bases and 7 bases, in that order; junction bases with no gene match: 7. As DNA, the CDR3 is TGTGCCAGCGGGACTAGCGGGAGTTGGGATGAGCAGTACTTC. Translated: CASGTSGSWDEQYF.

A remark on this clonotype: It may be a read error: a sequence one base away is much more abundant. The chain is built from TRBV6-5 and TRBJ2-7; 10 bases line up with TRBD2. Germline values: CDR1 MNHEY, CDR2 SVGAGI. The CDR3 is made up of 15 amino acids. The CDR3 nucleotides read TGTGCCACCAGTTACGCGGCTAGCGGGAGCTACGAGCAGTACTTC. Protein: CATSYAASGSYEQYF.

This clonotype was observed a handful of times. The genes are TRBV10-3 and TRBJ1-1; D call uncertain. There are 13 residues in the CDR3. Trimming left V 0 bases short and J 6 bases short, with 8 bases between. The germline V gene encodes CDR1 ENHRY and CDR2 SYGVKD. DNA of the CDR3: TGTGCCATCAGTGAGTCGTTTAATCCTGAAGCTTTCTTT. Amino acids: CAISESFNPEAFF.

The chain carries TRBV12-3 or TRBV12-4 and TRBJ2-7, with D uncertain. With the DNA end fitting TRBJ2-1 better, the J assignment may be wrong. The CDR3 sequence is 12 residues long. The CDR3 DNA reads TGTGCCAGCGCACGGTTAAACAATGAGCAGTTCTTC. This sequence encodes CASARLNNEQFF.

This clonotype has ten or more counts. J is TRBJ2-7 and V is TRBV20-1; the match to TRBD1 covers 8 bases. CDR3 length: 13 residues. Germline V CDR1 and CDR2: DFQATT, SNEGSKA (reference sequence). The junction had 8 bases not matched to a gene; V was cut back by 5 bases and J by 5 bases. In DNA, the CDR3 is TGCAGTGCTTTACAGGGGGTGGTCCACGAGCAGTACTTC. Its translation is CSALQGVVHEQYF.

The rearrangement links TRBV12-5 to TRBJ2-5, with D possibly TRBD1 on 5 matching bases. Trimming removed 6 bases at V and 1 base at J, with 12 bases between. Germline V CDR1 and CDR2: LGHNT, FRNRAP. The CDR3 is 14 amino acids. This CDR3 reads CASGLPDIQETQYF. CDR3 bases: TGTGCTAGTGGCCTTCCGGACATCCAAGAGACCCAGTACTTC.

There are many counts of this clonotype. V and J are TRBV19 and TRBJ1-5; perhaps TRBD1 as D (6 bases). Trimming removed 3 bases from V and 2 bases from J, with 14 bases in between. The CDR3 loop spans 16 amino acids. CDR1 is LNHDA and CDR2 is SQIVND in the germline V gene (reference sequence). The CDR3 DNA is TGTGCCAGTAGTATGAGGGGGGGGTCGCGCAATCAGCCCCAGCATTTT. It codes for CASSMRGGSRNQPQHF.

This clonotype showed up just a few times. J is TRBJ1-6 and V is TRBV4-2; no firm D call. From germline, CDR1 is LGHNA and CDR2 YNFKEQ. This CDR3 has 16 residues. Trimming took 0 bases from V and 2 from J, leaving 8 bases between them. The CDR3 sequence is CASSQDRTAYNSPLHF. The CDR3 DNA reads as TGTGCCAGCAGCCAAGATAGAACGGCCTATAATTCACCCCTCCACTTT.

The gene calls are TRBV20-1 and TRBJ2-3; D is uncertain. The germline CDR1 and CDR2 sequences are DFQATT and SNEGSKA (reference sequence). CDR3 length: 16 residues. V shed 3 bases and J shed 0 bases, with 16 bases lying between them. The CDR3 DNA sequence: TGCAGTGCTAGCAAGCCGTCTTCGACTAGCACAGATACGCAGTATTTT. It encodes CSASKPSSTSTDTQYF.

This clonotype was counted at least ten times. V gene TRBV29-1 combines with J gene TRBJ1-1; a possible D gene is TRBD1 (5 bases). CDR1 and CDR2 (germline): SQVTM, ANQGSEA. The CDR3 has 12 amino acids. Deletions cut 6 bases from V and 1 base from J, with 9 bases between. The CDR3, as DNA: TGCAGCGTGGCAGGGTCGAACACTGAAGCTTTCTTT. Translated, it gives CSVAGSNTEAFF.